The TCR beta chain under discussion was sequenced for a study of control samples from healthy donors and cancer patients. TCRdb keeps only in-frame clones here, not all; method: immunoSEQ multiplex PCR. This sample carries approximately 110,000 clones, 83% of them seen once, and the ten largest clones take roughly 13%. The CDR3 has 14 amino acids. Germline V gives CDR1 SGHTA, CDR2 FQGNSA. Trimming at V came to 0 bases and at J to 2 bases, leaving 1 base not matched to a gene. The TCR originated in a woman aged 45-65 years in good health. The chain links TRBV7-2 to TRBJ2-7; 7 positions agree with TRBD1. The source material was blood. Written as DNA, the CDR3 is TGTGCCAGCAGCTTAGCCGGACAGGCCTACGAGCAGTACTTC. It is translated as CASSLAGQAYEQYF.